A single sample gave rise to the 7 T cell receptor beta chains below, sequenced in a study of cytomegalovirus exposure and HLA in healthy donors. Both 60 Vbeta primers and 13 Jbeta primers went into the PCR. Using immunoSEQ multiplex PCR, the repertoire was profiled, and TCRdb retains in-frame clones only, with some absent. The ten top clones account for under 6.5%, within a sample of 70,000 or so clones. Source material: PBMCs. These receptors were collected from a man in his forties in good health and CMV-seronegative.

The rearrangement uses TRBV9 and TRBJ2-7; 7 bases map to TRBD1. J lost 0 bases, V lost 4 bases, and 7 bases had no gene match. The germline gives CDR1 SGDLS, CDR2 YYNGEE. The CDR3 runs 15 residues. In DNA form, the CDR3 reads TGTGCCAGCAGCATATTAGCAGGGGGCTCCTACGAGCAGTACTTC. Residues: CASSILAGGSYEQYF.

The chain is built from TRBV18 and TRBJ1-1; D possibly corresponds to TRBD1 (6 bases). V lost 3 bases and J lost 7, with 12 bases in between. Germline assignment: CDR1 KGHSH and CDR2 LQKENI. The CDR3 consists of 13 residues. This CDR3 is CASSPGQRDEAFF. CDR3 coding DNA: TGTGCCAGCTCACCCGGACAGCGGGATGAAGCTTTCTTT.

The chain combines TRBV19 with TRBJ1-2; 8 bases agree with TRBD1. The germline gives CDR1 LNHDA, CDR2 SQIVND (reference sequence). V shed 9 bases and J 8 bases; nucleotides not matched to a gene: 8. This CDR3 comprises 12 residues. The CDR3 bases are TGTGCCAGCCGACGGACAGGGACGGGCTACACCTTC. Its protein is CASRRTGTGYTF.

The chain employs TRBV5-8 and TRBJ1-1; 8 bases align to TRBD1. Germline V lookup: CDR1 SGHTS, CDR2 YDEGEE. The CDR3 runs to 15 residues. The V gene end was trimmed by 4 bases and the J gene end by 5 bases; junction bases not matched to a gene: 10. CDR3 in amino acids: CASSSLYRGKTEAFF. CDR3 nucleotides: TGTGCCAGCAGCAGCTTGTACAGGGGGAAAACTGAAGCTTTCTTT.

The gene calls are TRBV11-2 and TRBJ2-7; 7 nucleotides match TRBD1. Germline CDR1 and CDR2: SGHAT and FQNNGV. The CDR3 has 13 residues. The J segment lost 5 bases and the V segment lost 5 bases, leaving 6 bases of the junction unmatched. CDR3 nucleotide sequence: TGTGCCAGCAGCCCAGACAGGGCCCACGAGCAGTACTTC. It translates to CASSPDRAHEQYF.

The CDR3 sequence: CASSRTRDTGNQPQHF. For the CDR3, the DNA is TGTGCCAGCAGCCGCACCCGGGACACAGGCAATCAGCCCCAGCATTTT. The chain joins TRBV28 to TRBJ1-5; tentatively, D is TRBD1 (6 bases). The CDR3 has 16 amino acids. V was cut by 6 bases and J by 2 bases, with 17 bases left in between. CDR1 and CDR2 from the germline V gene are MDHEN and SYDVKM.

This chain links TRBV5-1 with TRBJ1-1, with 8 bases identical to TRBD1. Trimming cost V 4 bases and J 6 bases; bases outside gene matches: 11. The germline V gene encodes CDR1 SGHRS and CDR2 YFSETQ. This CDR3 comprises 15 residues. In DNA form, the CDR3 reads TGCGCCAGCAGCCCGGGGAGCGACAGGGGAGCTGAAGCTTTCTTT. It yields the protein CASSPGSDRGAEAFF. Combining the CDR3 with reference TRBV5-1 and TRBJ1-1 gives the whole variable domain KAGVTQTPRYLIKTRGQQVTLSCSPISGHRSVSWYQQTPGQGLQFLFEYFSETQRNKGNFPGRFSGRQFSNSRSEMNVSTLELGDSALYLCASSPGSDRGAEAFFGQGTRLTVV.